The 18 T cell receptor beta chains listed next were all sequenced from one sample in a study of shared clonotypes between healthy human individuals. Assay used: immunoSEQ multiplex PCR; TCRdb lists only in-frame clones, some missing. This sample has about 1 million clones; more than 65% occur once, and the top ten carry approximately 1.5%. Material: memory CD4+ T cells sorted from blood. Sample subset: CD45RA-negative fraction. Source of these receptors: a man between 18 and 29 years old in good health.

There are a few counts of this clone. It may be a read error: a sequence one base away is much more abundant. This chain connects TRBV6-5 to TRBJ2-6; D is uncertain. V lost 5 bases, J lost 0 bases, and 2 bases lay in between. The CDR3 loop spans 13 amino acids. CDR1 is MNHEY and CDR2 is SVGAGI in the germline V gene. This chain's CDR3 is CASSTSGANVLTF. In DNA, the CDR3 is TGTGCCAGCAGTACCTCTGGGGCCAACGTCCTGACTTTC.

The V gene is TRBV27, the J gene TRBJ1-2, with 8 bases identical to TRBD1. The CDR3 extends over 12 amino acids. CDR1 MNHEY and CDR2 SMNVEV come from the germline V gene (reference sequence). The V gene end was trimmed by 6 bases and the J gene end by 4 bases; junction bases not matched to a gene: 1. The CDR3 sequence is CASRTGGYGYTF. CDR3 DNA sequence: TGTGCCAGCAGAACAGGGGGCTATGGCTACACCTTC.

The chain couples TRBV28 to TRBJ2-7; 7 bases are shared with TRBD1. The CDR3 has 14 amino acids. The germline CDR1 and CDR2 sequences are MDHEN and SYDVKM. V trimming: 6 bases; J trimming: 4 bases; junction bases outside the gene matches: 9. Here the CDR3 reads CASSRPGTVYEQYF. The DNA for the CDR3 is TGTGCCAGCAGCCGGCCCGGGACAGTTTACGAGCAGTACTTC.

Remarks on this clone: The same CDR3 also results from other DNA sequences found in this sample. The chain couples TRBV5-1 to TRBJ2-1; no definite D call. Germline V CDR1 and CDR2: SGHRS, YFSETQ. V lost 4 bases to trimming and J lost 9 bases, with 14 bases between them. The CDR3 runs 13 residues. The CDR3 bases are TGCGCCAGCAGCCTGCTGGGCGGAAGTGAGCAGTTCTTC. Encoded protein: CASSLLGGSEQFF.

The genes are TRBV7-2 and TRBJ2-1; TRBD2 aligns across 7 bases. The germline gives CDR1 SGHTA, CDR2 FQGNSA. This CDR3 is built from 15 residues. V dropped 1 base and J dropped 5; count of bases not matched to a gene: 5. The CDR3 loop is CASSLDGRTNNEQFF. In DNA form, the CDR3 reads TGTGCCAGCAGCTTAGACGGGAGGACCAACAATGAGCAGTTCTTC.

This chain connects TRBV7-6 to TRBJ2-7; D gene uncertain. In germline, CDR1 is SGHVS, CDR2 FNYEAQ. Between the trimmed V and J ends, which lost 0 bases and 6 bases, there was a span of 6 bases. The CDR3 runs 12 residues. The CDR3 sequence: CASSLAPSEQYF. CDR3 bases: TGTGCCAGCAGCTTAGCGCCCAGCGAGCAGTACTTC. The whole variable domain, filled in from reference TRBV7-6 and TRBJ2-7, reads GAGVSQSPRYKVTKRGQDVALRCDPISGHVSLYWYRQALGQGPEFLTYFNYEAQQDKSGLPNDRFSAERPEGSISTLTIQRTEQRDSAMYRCASSLAPSEQYFGPGTRLTVT.

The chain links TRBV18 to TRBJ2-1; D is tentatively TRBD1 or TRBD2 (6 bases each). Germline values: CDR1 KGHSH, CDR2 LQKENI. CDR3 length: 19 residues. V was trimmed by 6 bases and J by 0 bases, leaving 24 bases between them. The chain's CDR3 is CASSQRGVPLLSSYNEQFF. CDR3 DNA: TGTGCCAGCTCCCAGAGGGGGGTCCCGTTACTGAGCTCCTACAATGAGCAGTTCTTC.

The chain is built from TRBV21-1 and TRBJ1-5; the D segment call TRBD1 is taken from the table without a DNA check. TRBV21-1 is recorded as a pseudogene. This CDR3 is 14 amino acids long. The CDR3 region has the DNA TGTGCCAGCAGCTATGGGACAGGGCTACAGCCCCAGCATTTT. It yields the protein CASSYGTGLQPQHF.

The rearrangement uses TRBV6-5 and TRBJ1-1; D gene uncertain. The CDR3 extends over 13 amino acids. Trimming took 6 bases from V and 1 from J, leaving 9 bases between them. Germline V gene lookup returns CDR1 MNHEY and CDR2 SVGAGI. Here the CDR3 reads CASRSDGNTEAFF. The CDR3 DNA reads TGTGCCAGCAGATCGGACGGGAACACTGAAGCTTTCTTT.

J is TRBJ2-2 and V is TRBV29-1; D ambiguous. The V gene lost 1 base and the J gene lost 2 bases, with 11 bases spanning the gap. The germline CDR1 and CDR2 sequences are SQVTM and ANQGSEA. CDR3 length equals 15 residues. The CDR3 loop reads CSVEVGWGNTGELFF. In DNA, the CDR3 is TGCAGCGTTGAAGTAGGCTGGGGTAACACCGGGGAGCTGTTTTTT.

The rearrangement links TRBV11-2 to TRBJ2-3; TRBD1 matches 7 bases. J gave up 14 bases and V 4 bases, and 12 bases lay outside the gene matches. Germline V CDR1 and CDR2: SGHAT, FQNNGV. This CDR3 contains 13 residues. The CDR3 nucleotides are TGTGCCAGCAGCTCTTTGAGGGGGCCGGGGCTGTATTTT. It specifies CASSSLRGPGLYF.

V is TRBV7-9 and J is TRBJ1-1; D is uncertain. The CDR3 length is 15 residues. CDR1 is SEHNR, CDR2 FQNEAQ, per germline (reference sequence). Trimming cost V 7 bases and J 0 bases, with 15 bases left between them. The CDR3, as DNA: TGTGCCAGCACCCAAATCCCGTTAATGAACACTGAAGCTTTCTTT. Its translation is CASTQIPLMNTEAFF.

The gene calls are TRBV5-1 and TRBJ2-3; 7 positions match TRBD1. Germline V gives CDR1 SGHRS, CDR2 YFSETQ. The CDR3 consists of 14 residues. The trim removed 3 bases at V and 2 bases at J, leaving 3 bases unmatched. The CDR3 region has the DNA TGCGCCAGCAGCTCTGACAGGGCCACAGATACGCAGTATTTT. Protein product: CASSSDRATDTQYF.

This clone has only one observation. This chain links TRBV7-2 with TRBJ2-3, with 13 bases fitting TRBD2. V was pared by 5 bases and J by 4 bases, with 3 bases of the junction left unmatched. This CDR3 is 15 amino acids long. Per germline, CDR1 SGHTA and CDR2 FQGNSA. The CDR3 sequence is CASSVLAGGPDTQYF. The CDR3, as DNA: TGTGCCAGCAGCGTACTAGCGGGGGGGCCAGATACGCAGTATTTT.

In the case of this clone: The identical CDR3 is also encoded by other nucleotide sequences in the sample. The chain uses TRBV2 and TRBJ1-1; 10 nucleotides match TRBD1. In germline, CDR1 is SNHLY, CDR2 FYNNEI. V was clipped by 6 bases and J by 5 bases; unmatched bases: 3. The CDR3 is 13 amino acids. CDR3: CASSGQGGTEAFF. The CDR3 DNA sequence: TGTGCCAGCAGCGGACAGGGGGGGACTGAAGCTTTCTTT.

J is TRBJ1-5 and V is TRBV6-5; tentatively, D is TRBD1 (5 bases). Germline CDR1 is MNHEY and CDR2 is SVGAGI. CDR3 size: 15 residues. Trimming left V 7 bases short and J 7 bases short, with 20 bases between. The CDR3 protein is CASNRSPLGEQPQHF. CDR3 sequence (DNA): TGTGCCAGCAATCGAAGCCCTCTGGGGGAGCAGCCCCAGCATTTT.

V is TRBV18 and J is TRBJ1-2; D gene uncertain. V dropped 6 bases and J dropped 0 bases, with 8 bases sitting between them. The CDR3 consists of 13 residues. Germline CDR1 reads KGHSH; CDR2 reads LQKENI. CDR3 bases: TGTGCCAGCTCCCTAGGGACTAACTATGGCTACACCTTC. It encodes CASSLGTNYGYTF. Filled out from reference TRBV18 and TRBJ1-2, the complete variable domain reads NAGVMQNPRHLVRRRGQEARLRCSPMKGHSHVYWYRQLPEEGLKFMVYLQKENIIDESGMPKERFSAEFPKEGPSILRIQQVVRGDSAAYFCASSLGTNYGYTFGSGTRLTVV.

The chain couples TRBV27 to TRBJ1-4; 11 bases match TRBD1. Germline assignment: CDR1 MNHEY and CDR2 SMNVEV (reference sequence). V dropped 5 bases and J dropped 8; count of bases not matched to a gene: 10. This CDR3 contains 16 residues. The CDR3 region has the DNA TGTGCCAGCAGTCCAGGGACAGGGGGGAAGGGCGAAAAACTGTTTTTT. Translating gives CASSPGTGGKGEKLFF. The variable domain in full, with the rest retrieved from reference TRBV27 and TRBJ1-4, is EAQVTQNPRYLITVTGKKLTVTCSQNMNHEYMSWYRQDPGLGLRQIYYSMNVEVTDKGDVPEGYKVSRKEKRNFPLILESPSPNQTSLYFCASSPGTGGKGEKLFFGSGTQLSVL.